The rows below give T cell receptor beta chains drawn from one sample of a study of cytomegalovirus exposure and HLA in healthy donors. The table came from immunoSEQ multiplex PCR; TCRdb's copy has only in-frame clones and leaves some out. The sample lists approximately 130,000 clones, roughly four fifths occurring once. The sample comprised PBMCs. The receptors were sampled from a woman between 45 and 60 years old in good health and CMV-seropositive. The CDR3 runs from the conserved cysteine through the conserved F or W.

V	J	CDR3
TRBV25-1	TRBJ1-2	CASSEYERDLYGYTF
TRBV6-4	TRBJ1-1	CASSDRQGKAFF
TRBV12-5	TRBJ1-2	CASGFYLTYTF
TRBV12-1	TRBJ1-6	CASSSGKFYSSPLHF
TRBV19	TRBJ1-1	CASSEVLYTEAFF
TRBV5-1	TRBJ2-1	CASSLRLAGGPDEQFF
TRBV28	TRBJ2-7	CASIGAGVDREQYF
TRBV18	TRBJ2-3	CASSPTAGGTDTQYF
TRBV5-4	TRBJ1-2	CASSFEQGARLDNYGYTF
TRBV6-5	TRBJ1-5	CASRGGAGNQPQHF
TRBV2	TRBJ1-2	CASSLGGEGYGYTF
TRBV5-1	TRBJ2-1	CASSFTGPYNEQFF
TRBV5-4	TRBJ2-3	CASSLAEAGGDTQYF
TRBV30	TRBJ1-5	CAWSGGWGNQPQHF
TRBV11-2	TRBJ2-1	CASSLPLVGAEAYNEQFF
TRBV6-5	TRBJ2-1	CASSVSGAPLNEQFF
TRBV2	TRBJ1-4	CASISREGRKLFF
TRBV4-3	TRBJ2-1	CASSQGEGAGNEQFF
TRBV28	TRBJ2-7	CASSLLGGGNNYEQYF
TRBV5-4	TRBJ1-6	CASSLRGSTNSPLHF
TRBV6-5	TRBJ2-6	CASSSGAGANVLTF
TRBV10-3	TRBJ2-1	CAISLARLHQGGEQFF
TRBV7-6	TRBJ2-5	CASSHPPGTSEIETQYF
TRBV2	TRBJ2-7	CASSELNEQYF
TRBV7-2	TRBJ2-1	CASSLGALGYNEQFF
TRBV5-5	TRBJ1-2	CASSLGEAGADGYTF
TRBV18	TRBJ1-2	CASSVDRANGYTF
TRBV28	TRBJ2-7	CASSSLGGGVGGDRYEQYF
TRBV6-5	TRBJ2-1	CASSMGQNSYNEQFF
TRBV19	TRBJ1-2	CASSMIRSTNYGYTF
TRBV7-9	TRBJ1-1	CASSSRGAAEAFF
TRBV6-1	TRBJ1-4	CASSQQLSTNEKLFF
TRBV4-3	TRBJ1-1	CASSQAIGRTGEAFF
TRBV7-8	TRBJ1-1	CASGLAGGWTEAFF
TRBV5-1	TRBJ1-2	CASSFGQASEGYTF
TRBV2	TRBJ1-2	CASSLTGDGYTF
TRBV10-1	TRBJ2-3	CASERWRGPKDTQYF
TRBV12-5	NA	CASGLVATGRWNEQYF
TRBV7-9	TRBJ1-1	CASSPSTGDIEAFF
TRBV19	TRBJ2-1	CASSIDTGTVFIEQFF
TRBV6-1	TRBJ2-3	CASSAGQGAGGTDTQYF
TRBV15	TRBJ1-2	CATSREGGYTF
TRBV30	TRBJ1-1	CAWTGGSNTEAFF
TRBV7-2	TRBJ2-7	CASSLVARGHYEQYF
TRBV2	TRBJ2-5	CASSVGEGTQYF
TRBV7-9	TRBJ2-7	CASSTWTSGYEQYF
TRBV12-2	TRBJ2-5	CASRLPPSGEETQYF
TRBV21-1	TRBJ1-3	CASSPRQASGNTIYF
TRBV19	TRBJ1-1	CASSIKQGSGTEAFF
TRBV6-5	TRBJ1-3	CASRRNLSGNTIYF
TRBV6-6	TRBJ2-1	CASSRLSRTYNEQFF
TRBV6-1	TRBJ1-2	CASRISTVGYGYTF
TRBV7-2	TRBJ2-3	CASSLAGRPDTQYF
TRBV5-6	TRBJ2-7	CASSLIAGGHSYEQYF